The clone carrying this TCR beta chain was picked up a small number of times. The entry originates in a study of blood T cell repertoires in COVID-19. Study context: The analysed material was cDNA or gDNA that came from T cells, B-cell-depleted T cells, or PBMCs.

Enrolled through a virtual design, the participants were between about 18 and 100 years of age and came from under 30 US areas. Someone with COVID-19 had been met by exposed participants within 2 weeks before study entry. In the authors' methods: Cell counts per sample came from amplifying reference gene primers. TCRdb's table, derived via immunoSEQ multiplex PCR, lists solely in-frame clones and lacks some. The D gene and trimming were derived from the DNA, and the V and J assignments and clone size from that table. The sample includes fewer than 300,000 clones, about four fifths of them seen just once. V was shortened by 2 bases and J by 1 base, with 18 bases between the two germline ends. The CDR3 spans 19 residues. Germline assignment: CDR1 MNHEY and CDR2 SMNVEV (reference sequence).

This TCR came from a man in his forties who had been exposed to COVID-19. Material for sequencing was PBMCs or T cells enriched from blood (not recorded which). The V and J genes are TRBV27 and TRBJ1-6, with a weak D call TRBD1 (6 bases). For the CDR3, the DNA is TGTGCCAGCAGTTTAAGGGCCCCCAGGGGAAGGTCCTATAATTCACCCCTCCACTTT. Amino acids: CASSLRAPRGRSYNSPLHF.